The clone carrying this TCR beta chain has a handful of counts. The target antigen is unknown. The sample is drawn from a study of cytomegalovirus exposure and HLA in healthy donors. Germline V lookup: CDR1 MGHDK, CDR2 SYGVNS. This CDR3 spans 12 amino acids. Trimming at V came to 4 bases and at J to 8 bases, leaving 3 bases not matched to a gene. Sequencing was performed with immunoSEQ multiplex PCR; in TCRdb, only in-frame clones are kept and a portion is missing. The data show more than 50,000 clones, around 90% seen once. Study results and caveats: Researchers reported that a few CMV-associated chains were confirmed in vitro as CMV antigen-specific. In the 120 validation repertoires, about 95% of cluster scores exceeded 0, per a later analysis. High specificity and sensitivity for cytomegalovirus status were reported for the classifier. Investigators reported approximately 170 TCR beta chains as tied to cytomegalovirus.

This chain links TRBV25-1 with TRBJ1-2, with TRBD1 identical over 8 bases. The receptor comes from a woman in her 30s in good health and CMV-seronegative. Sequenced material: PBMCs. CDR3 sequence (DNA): TGTGCCAGCAGTGCCGACAGGGGAGGCTACACCTTC. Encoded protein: CASSADRGGYTF.